The 19 T cell receptor beta chains below were found in one sample sequenced in a study of blood T cell repertoires in COVID-19. Generated by immunoSEQ multiplex PCR, the TCRdb table keeps only in-frame clones and is missing some. The repertoire holds approximately 170,000 clones, less than 90% seen once, with approximately 4.7% in the top ten. The sequenced sample was PBMCs or T cells enriched from blood (not recorded which). All receptors derive from a woman in her 50s who had recovered from COVID-19.

V usage is TRBV3-1 (or the pseudogene TRBV3-2) and J usage is TRBJ2-7; 8 bases fit TRBD2. V was pared by 1 base and J by 7 bases, with 3 bases of the junction left unmatched. The CDR3 extends over 13 amino acids. Germline CDR1 is LGHDT and CDR2 is YNNKEL (reference sequence). This CDR3 reads CASSQVPSGEQYV. The DNA for the CDR3 is TGTGCCAGCAGCCAAGTTCCTAGCGGGGAGCAGTACGTC.

V and J are TRBV6-6 and TRBJ1-3; D is possibly TRBD1 (6 bases). V lost 4 bases, J lost 4 bases, and 11 bases lay in between. Germline V gene lookup returns CDR1 MNHNY and CDR2 SVGAGI (reference sequence). The CDR3 loop spans 14 amino acids. The CDR3 reads CASSSQGRGNTIYF. CDR3 nucleotide sequence: TGTGCCAGCAGTTCACAGGGTCGGGGAAACACCATATATTTT.

V and J are TRBV27 and TRBJ2-2, with D perhaps TRBD2 (6 bases). CDR1 is MNHEY and CDR2 is SMNVEV in the germline V gene (reference sequence). The CDR3 length is 15 residues. The V and J ends lost 5 bases and 3 bases respectively, with 13 bases between them. CDR3 loop: CASSPRDLYTGELFF. The CDR3 coding sequence is TGTGCCAGCAGTCCTAGGGACTTATACACCGGGGAGCTGTTTTTT.

This clone was counted a single time. The gene calls are TRBV9 and TRBJ2-2; perhaps TRBD1 as D (5 bases). Trimming left V 4 bases short and J 1 base short, with 14 bases between. The CDR3 covers 16 residues. Germline CDR1 and CDR2: SGDLS and YYNGEE. CDR3 in DNA: TGTGCCAGCAGCCTAGGCAGTAGGGGGAACACCGGGGAGCTGTTTTTT. Translated: CASSLGSRGNTGELFF.

The chain carries TRBV5-4 and TRBJ2-2; D gene uncertain. CDR1 is SGHNT, CDR2 YYREEE, per germline (reference sequence). The CDR3 contains 14 residues. Deletions cut 2 bases from V and 6 bases from J, with 11 bases between. The CDR3 DNA sequence: TGTGCCAGCAGCTTTTTTATAGTCCCCGGGGAGCTGTTTTTT. This sequence encodes CASSFFIVPGELFF.

The rearrangement uses TRBV7-2 and TRBJ1-4; 7 positions agree with TRBD1. The CDR3 has 15 amino acids. The germline V gene encodes CDR1 SGHTA and CDR2 FQGNSA. The ends lost 1 base at V and 5 bases at J; junction bases unmatched: 4. CDR3 nucleotide sequence: TGTGCCAGCAGCTTAGGGTCAGGGGGAAATGAAAAACTGTTTTTT. Residues: CASSLGSGGNEKLFF.

The chain recombines TRBV15 with TRBJ1-1, with D possibly matching TRBD1 (5 bases). V was cut by 2 bases and J by 5 bases, with 12 bases left in between. CDR1 and CDR2 from the germline V gene are LNHNV and YYDKDF (reference sequence). CDR3 length: 14 residues. This chain's CDR3 is CATSRMGGKTEAFF. DNA of the CDR3: TGTGCCACCAGCAGAATGGGGGGAAAGACTGAAGCTTTCTTT.

CDR3 in amino acids: CASSLASWQRAGWNEQFF. CDR3 DNA: TGTGCCAGCAGCTTAGCTTCGTGGCAACGGGCGGGATGGAATGAGCAGTTCTTC. The chain carries TRBV7-9 and TRBJ2-1; the D gene is possibly TRBD2 (6 bases). Germline V gene data show CDR1 as SEHNR and CDR2 as FQNEAQ (reference sequence). This CDR3 is built from 18 residues. The V end lost 0 bases, the J end lost 7 bases, and 22 bases lay between the germline ends.

V gene TRBV27 combines with J gene TRBJ2-2; no clear D gene. Trimming cost V 2 bases and J 4 bases, with 5 bases left between them. The V gene's germline CDR1 is MNHEY and CDR2 SMNVEV (reference sequence). This CDR3 is built from 13 residues. Here the CDR3 DNA reads TGTGCCAGCAGTTTAAAGAGCACCGGGGAGCTGTTTTTT. As protein: CASSLKSTGELFF.

This chain uses TRBV15 with TRBJ1-4, with 7 bases that match TRBD1. J lost 8 bases, V lost 1 base, and 16 bases had no gene match. The germline V gene encodes CDR1 LNHNV and CDR2 YYDKDF (reference sequence). The CDR3 covers 18 residues. The CDR3 coding sequence is TGTGCCACCAGCAGAGCCGGGACAAGTGTTCTAGGGGGCGAAAAACTGTTTTTT. Protein product: CATSRAGTSVLGGEKLFF.

This clone was observed a single time. This chain uses TRBV18 with TRBJ2-7; the D gene is possibly TRBD1 (5 bases). Germline V lookup: CDR1 KGHSH, CDR2 LQKENI. V lost 3 bases to trimming and J lost 3 bases, with 9 bases between them. The CDR3 runs to 13 residues. The DNA of the CDR3 is TGTGCCAGCTCACCGGGGCAGGTCTACGAGCAGTACGTC. Residues: CASSPGQVYEQYV.

This chain joins TRBV6-5 and TRBJ2-7; possibly TRBD2 for D (5 bases). This CDR3 contains 15 residues. V dropped 6 bases and J dropped 3 bases, with 18 bases sitting between them. Germline CDR1 and CDR2: MNHEY and SVGAGI. The CDR3 here is CASSPGGSANYEQYV. CDR3 nucleotide sequence: TGTGCCAGCAGCCCCGGAGGTAGCGCAAACTACGAGCAGTACGTC.

The chain recombines TRBV5-8 with TRBJ2-3, with D possibly TRBD2 on 6 matching bases. V dropped 0 bases and J dropped 1 base, with 12 bases sitting between them. This CDR3 is built from 16 residues. From germline, CDR1 is SGHTS and CDR2 YDEGEE. DNA of the CDR3: TGTGCCAGCAGCTTGGCCTCGGGAGTGCGCACAGATACGCAGTATTTT. It translates to CASSLASGVRTDTQYF.

The chain is built from TRBV7-2 and TRBJ1-1, with D possibly matching TRBD1 (6 bases). Germline V gene sequence: CDR1 SGHTA, CDR2 FQGNSA. CDR3 length equals 12 residues. With 6 bases removed from V and 7 bases from J, the gap between germline ends came to 12 bases. CDR3 sequence (DNA): TGTGCCAGCAGTTTTAGGGGGATTGAAGCTTTCTTT. Its translation is CASSFRGIEAFF.

The gene calls are TRBV29-1 and TRBJ1-5, with D tentatively TRBD1 (5 bases). The CDR3 contains 13 residues. V was shortened by 4 bases and J by 3 bases, with 10 bases between the two germline ends. Germline assignment: CDR1 SQVTM and CDR2 ANQGSEA. DNA for the CDR3: TGCAGCGTTGGGGGCAGGAACAATCAGCCCCAGCATTTT. As protein: CSVGGRNNQPQHF.

The chain has TRBV5-4 and TRBJ1-2, with D possibly TRBD1 on 5 matching bases. Germline lookup yields CDR1 SGHNT and CDR2 YYREEE (reference sequence). Trimming cost V 0 bases and J 0 bases, with 15 bases left between them. This CDR3 is built from 17 residues. CDR3 sequence reads: CASSLAGRERSNYGYTF. The CDR3 nucleotides read TGTGCCAGCAGCTTGGCCGGCAGGGAAAGGTCTAACTATGGCTACACCTTC.

This clone was counted a few times. The J gene is TRBJ1-1, the V gene TRBV30; D is unclear. The CDR3 length is 14 residues. Germline V CDR1 and CDR2: GTSNPN, SVGIG (reference sequence). Trimming cost V 4 bases and J 2 bases, with 14 bases left between them. The chain's CDR3 is CAWKLAGSNTEAFF. CDR3 in DNA: TGTGCCTGGAAATTGGCGGGGTCCAACACTGAAGCTTTCTTT.

This clone has a handful of counts. This chain connects TRBV7-2 to TRBJ2-1; 7 nucleotides agree with TRBD2. There are 14 residues in the CDR3. V shed 4 bases and J 5 bases; nucleotides not matched to a gene: 5. Per germline, CDR1 SGHTA and CDR2 FQGNSA. In DNA, the CDR3 is TGTGCCAGCAGCTGGGAGCGGGGACACAATGAGCAGTTCTTC. Translation gives CASSWERGHNEQFF.

The genes are TRBV5-6 and TRBJ1-3, with 8 bases matching TRBD1. CDR3 length: 14 amino acids. V lost 2 bases and J lost 11; bases outside the gene matches: 9. Germline V lookup: CDR1 SGHDT, CDR2 YYEEEE. DNA of the CDR3: TGTGCCAGCAGCTTACCGGGACAGGTGGACGCCATATATTTT. This codes for CASSLPGQVDAIYF.